This T cell receptor (beta chain) was retrieved from a study of Tregs in tolerant kidney transplant recipients. Regarding the study as a whole: Some patients' samples used different primers over time, so nucleotide sequences weren't comparable. Expanding Tregs on activated donor B cells appeared to best identify donor-specific TCRbeta clones. The small number of patients limits these findings pending further validation. Biological reproducibility was not directly addressed in this study.

V shed 3 bases and J 4 bases; nucleotides not matched to a gene: 11. CDR3 length: 16 residues. The V gene's germline CDR1 is DFQATT and CDR2 SNEGSKA (reference sequence). Data came from immunoSEQ multiplex PCR; TCRdb stores just in-frame clones and leaves some out. This table lists roughly 15,000 clones. With regard to this clone: The antigen remains unidentified. The read terminates 3 residues ahead of where the CDR3 ends, so the germline J gene completes it.

The nonmyeloablative bone marrow transplants came from related graft donors, with transient mixed chimerism. Specimen: CD4+ T cells from blood (PBMCs), collected 12 months after the transplant. V usage is TRBV20-1 and J usage is TRBJ2-5; 10 bases align to TRBD1. The sequence came from a human patient who received a combined kidney and bone marrow transplant. Some T cells here may be from the graft donor. The CDR3 reads CSASRPGQGIGETQYF. The DNA read from the CDR3 is TGCAGTGCTAGTAGACCGGGACAGGGGATAGGAGAGACC.